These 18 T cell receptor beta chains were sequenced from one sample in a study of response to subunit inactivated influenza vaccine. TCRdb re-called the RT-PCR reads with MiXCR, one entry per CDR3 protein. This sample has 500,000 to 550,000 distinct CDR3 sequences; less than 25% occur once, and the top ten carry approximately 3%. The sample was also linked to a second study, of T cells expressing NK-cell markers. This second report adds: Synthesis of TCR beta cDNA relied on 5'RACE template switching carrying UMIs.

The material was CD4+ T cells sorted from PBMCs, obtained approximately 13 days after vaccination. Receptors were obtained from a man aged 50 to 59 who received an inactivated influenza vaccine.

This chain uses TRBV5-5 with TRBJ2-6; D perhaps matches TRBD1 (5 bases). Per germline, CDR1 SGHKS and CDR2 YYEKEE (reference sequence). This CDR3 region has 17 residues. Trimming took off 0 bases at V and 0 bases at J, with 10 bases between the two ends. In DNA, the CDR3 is TGTGCCAGCAGCTTGGTTGACACAGGCTCTGGGGCCAACGTCCTGACTTTC. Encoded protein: CASSLVDTGSGANVLTF.

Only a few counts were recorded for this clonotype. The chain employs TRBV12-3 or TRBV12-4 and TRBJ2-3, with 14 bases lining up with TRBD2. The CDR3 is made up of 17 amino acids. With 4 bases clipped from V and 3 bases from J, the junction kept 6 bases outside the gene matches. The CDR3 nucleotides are TGTGCCAGCAGTTGGACTAGCGGGAGGTCGTGGACAGATACGCAGTATTTT. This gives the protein CASSWTSGRSWTDTQYF.

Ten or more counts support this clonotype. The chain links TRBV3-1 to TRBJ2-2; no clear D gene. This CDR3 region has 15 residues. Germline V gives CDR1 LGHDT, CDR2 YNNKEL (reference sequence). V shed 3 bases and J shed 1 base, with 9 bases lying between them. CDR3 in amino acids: CASSQLTLNTGELFF. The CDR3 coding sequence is TGTGCCAGCAGCCAGCTGACTCTGAACACCGGGGAGCTGTTTTTT.

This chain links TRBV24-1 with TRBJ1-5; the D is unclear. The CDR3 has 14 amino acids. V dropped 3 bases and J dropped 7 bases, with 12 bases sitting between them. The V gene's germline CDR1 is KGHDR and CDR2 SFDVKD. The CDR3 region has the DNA TGTGCCACCAGTGATACCGGGCCCCCCCAGCCCCAGCATTTT. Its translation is CATSDTGPPQPQHF.

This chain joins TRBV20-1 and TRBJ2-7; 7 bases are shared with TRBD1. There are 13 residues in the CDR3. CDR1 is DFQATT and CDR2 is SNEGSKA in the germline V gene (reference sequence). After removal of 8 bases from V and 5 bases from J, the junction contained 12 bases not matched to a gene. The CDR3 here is CSSSRQGLDEQYF. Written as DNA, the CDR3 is TGCAGTTCCTCTAGACAGGGATTGGACGAGCAGTACTTC.

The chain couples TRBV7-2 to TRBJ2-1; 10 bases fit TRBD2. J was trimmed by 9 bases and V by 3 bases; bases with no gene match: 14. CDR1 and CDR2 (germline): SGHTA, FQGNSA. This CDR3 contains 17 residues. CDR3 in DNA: TGTGCCAGCAGCTTTTGGACTAGCGGACGGAATCAAGGTGAGCAGTTCTTC. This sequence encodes CASSFWTSGRNQGEQFF. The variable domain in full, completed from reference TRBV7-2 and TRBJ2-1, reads GAGVSQSPSNKVTEKGKDVELRCDPISGHTALYWYRQSLGQGLEFLIYFQGNSAPDKSGLPSDRFSAERTGGSVSTLTIQRTQQEDSAVYLCASSFWTSGRNQGEQFFGPGTRLTVL.

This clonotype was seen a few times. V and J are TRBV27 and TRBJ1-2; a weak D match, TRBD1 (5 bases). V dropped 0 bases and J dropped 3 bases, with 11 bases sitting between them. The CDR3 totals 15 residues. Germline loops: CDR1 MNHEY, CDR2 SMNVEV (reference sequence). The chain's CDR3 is CASSLSRQPYYGYTF. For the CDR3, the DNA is TGTGCCAGCAGTTTATCGCGACAGCCCTACTATGGCTACACCTTC.

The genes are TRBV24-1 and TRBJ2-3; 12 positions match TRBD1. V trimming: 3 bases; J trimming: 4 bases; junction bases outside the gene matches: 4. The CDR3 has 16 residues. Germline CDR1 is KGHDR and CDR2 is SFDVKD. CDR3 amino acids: CATSDGTGGVPDTQYF. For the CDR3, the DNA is TGTGCCACCAGTGATGGGACAGGGGGCGTCCCAGATACGCAGTATTTT.

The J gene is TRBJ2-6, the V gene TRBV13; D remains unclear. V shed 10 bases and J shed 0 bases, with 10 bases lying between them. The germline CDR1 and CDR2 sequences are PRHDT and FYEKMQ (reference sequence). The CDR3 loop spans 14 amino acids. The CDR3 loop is CATKRLSGANVLTF. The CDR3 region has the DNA TGTGCCACTAAACGACTCTCTGGGGCCAACGTCCTGACTTTC.

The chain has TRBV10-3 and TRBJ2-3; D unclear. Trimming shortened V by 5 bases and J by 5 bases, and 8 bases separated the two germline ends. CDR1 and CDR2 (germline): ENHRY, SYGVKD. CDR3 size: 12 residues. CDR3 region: CAISKFEDTQYF. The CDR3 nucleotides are TGTGCCATCAGTAAGTTTGAAGATACGCAGTATTTT.

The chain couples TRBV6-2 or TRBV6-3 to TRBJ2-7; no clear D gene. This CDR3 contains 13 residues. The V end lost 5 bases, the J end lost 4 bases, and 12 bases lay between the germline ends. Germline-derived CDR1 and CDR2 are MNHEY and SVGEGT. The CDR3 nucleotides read TGTGCCAGCAGTCGGCTTCCGTTTTACGAGCAGTACTTC. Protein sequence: CASSRLPFYEQYF.

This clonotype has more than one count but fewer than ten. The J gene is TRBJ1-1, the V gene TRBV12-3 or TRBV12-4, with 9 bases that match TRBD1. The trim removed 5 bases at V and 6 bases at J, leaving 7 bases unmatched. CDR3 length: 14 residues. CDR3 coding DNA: TGTGCCAGCAGTACTCGGACAGGGGCCGCTGAAGCTTTCTTT. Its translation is CASSTRTGAAEAFF.

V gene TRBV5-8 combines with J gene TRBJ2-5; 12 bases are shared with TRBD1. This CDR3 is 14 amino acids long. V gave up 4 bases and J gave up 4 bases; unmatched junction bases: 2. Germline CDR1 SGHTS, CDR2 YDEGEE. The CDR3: CASSRDRGLETQYF. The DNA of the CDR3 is TGTGCCAGCAGCCGGGACAGGGGGCTAGAGACCCAGTACTTC.

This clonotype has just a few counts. DNA of the CDR3: TGTGCCAGCAGCTTATTCGGGGTCGAGCAGTACTTC. Residues: CASSLFGVEQYF. The chain recombines TRBV7-2 with TRBJ2-7; D possibly corresponds to TRBD2 (5 bases). V dropped 2 bases and J dropped 6 bases, with 8 bases sitting between them. Germline-derived CDR1 and CDR2 are SGHTA and FQGNSA. The CDR3 totals 12 residues.

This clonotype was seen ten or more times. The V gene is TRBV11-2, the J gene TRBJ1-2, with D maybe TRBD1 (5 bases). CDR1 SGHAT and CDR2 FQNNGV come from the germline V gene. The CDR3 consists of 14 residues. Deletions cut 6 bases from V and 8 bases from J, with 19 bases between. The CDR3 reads CASRSGRVKNGYTF. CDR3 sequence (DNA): TGTGCCAGCAGATCGGGCAGGGTTAAGAACGGCTACACCTTC.

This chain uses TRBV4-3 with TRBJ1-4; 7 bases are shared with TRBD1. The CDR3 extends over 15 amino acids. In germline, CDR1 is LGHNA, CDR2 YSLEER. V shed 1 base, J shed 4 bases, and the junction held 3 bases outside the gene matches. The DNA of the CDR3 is TGCGCCAGCAGCCAAGGGACAGGCATTAATGAAAAACTGTTTTTT. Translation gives CASSQGTGINEKLFF.

CDR3 nucleotides: TGTGCCATCAGTGGTGGCCCACTCTTATCCTCTGGAAACACCATATATTTT. Amino acids: CAISGGPLLSSGNTIYF. This chain uses TRBV10-3 with TRBJ1-3; D is undetermined. V shed 4 bases and J shed 0 bases, with 16 bases lying between them. Germline V gene sequence: CDR1 ENHRY, CDR2 SYGVKD. This CDR3 region has 17 residues.

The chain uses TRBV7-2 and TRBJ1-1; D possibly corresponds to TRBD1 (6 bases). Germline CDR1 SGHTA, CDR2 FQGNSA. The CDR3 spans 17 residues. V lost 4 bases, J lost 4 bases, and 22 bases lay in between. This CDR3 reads CASSSLPVGGRGTEAFF. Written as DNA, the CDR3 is TGTGCCAGCAGCTCCCTTCCGGTTGGGGGGCGCGGCACTGAAGCTTTCTTT.